These 2 T cell receptor beta chains were all obtained from the same sample, sequenced in a study of chemoradiotherapy in HPV16-positive cancers. Libraries were prepared by immunoSEQ multiplex PCR; TCRdb keeps only in-frame clonotypes and omits some of them. The sample consists of about 16,000 clones, just under 70% of them appearing once. Sample: tumor tissue, taken from a patient who underwent chemoradiotherapy. These receptor sequences come from a human donor with HPV-associated anogenital cancer.

This chain joins TRBV11-3 and TRBJ1-1; perhaps TRBD1 as D (5 bases). Germline values: CDR1 SGHNT, CDR2 YENEEA. Trimming left V 0 bases short and J 7 bases short, with 9 bases between. The CDR3 consists of 13 residues. The DNA of the CDR3 is TGTGCCAGCAGCTTAGACAGGGAAAATGAAGCTTTCTTT. This encodes CASSLDRENEAFF.

J is TRBJ1-2 and V is TRBV28; D gene uncertain. This CDR3 region has 11 residues. V was cut by 5 bases and J by 8 bases, with 9 bases left in between. Germline V lookup: CDR1 MDHEN, CDR2 SYDVKM. The DNA of the CDR3 is TGTGCCAGCAGTAACATAGACGGCTACACCTTC. Translation: CASSNIDGYTF.